This entry is about one TCR beta chain. The CDR3 sequence is 15 residues long. V was cut by 5 bases and J by 5 bases, with 19 bases left in between. Per germline, CDR1 LNHDA and CDR2 SQIVND (reference sequence). The sample belongs to a study of OX40 agonist ivuxolimab in advanced cancers. Data came from immunoSEQ multiplex PCR; TCRdb stores just in-frame clones and leaves some out. Of tens of thousands of clones listed, around 81% are singletons. The sequencing used CD4+ or CD8+ T cells sorted from blood, collected in a trial of the OX40 agonist ivuxolimab. The chain employs TRBV19 and TRBJ2-7, with D perhaps matching TRBD2 (5 bases). The TCR was taken from an adult with an advanced solid tumor such as melanoma, head and neck, liver or kidney cancer. CDR3 sequence: CASSPAGVRGNEQYF. The CDR3 DNA sequence: TGTGCCAGTAGTCCTGCCGGAGTCCGGGGAAACGAGCAGTACTTC. The complete variable domain, with remaining parts taken from reference TRBV19 and TRBJ2-7, reads DGGITQSPKYLFRKEGQNVTLSCEQNLNHDAMYWYRQDPGQGLRLIYYSQIVNDFQKGDIAEGYSVSREKKESFPLTVTSAQKNPTAFYLCASSPAGVRGNEQYFGPGTRLTVT.